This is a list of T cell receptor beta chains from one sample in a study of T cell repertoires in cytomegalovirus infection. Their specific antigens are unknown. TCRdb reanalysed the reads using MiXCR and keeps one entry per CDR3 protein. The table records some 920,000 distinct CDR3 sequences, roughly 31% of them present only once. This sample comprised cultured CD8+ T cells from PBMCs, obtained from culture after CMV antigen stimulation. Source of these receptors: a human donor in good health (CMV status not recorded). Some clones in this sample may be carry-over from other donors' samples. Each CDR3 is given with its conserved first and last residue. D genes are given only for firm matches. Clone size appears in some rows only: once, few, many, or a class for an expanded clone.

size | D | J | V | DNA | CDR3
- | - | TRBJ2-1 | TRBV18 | TGTGCCAGCTCAAAGGTGGGGAATGAGCAGTTCTTC | CASSKVGNEQFF
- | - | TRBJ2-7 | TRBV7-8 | TGTGCCAGCAGCTTAGGCAGGTTAACCTACGAGCAGTACTTC | CASSLGRLTYEQYF
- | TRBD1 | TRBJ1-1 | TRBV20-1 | TGCAGTGCTAGGGACAGGGTTCACCTAGGAGTAAAGAACACTGAAGCTTTCTTT | CSARDRVHLGVKNTEAFF
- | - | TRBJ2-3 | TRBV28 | TGTGCCAGCAGTTCAAGAATAAGGGACATCACAGATACGCAGTATTTT | CASSSRIRDITDTQYF
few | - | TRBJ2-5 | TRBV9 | TGTGCCAGCAGCGGGGGGGGCCCCCAAGAGACCCAGTACTTC | CASSGGGPQETQYF
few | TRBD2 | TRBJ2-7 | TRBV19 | TGTGCCAGTAGTTCCGGGACTAGCGGATTCTACGAGCAGTACTTC | CASSSGTSGFYEQYF
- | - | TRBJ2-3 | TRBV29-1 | TGCAGCGTTGTAGAGGGTCTTGAGACAGTTACGCAGTATTTT | CSVVEGLETVTQYF
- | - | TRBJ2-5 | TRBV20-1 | TGCAGTGCTAGAGATTTTCGGGCTGCGGGGATCCAAGAGACCCAGTACTTC | CSARDFRAAGIQETQYF
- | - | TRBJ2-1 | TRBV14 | TGTGCCAGCAGCCAAGATGGGTCGGGGATGCGGAATGAGCAGTTCTTC | CASSQDGSGMRNEQFF
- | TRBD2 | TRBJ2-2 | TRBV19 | TGTGCCAGTAGGGAACTAGCGGGGGCCACCGGGGAGCTGTTTTTT | CASRELAGATGELFF
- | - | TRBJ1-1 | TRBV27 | TGTGCCAGCAGTTTACGACAGGTCAAGAACACTGAAGCTTTCTTT | CASSLRQVKNTEAFF
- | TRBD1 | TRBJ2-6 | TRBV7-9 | TGTGCCAGCAGCTTAGTAGGGGGCTACTCTGGGGCCAACGTCCTGACTTTC | CASSLVGGYSGANVLTF
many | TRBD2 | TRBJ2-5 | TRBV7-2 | TGTGCCAGCAGCTTGTATCATCGGGGACTAGACGAGACCCAGTACTTC | CASSLYHRGLDETQYF
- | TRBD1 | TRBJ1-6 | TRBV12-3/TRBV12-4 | TGTGCCAGCAGTTCGACAGGGATTGATTCACCCCTCCACTTT | CASSSTGIDSPLHF
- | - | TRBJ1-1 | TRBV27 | TGTGCCAGCAGTTTATTGTCGGGGGGGGGCATGAACACTGAAGCTTTCTTT | CASSLLSGGGMNTEAFF
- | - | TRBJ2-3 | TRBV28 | TGTGTCAGCAGTTTGGACAGTACCACCGATACGCAGTATTTT | CVSSLDSTTDTQYF
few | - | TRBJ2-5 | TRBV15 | TGTGCCACCAGCAGTGATTGGACAAAGGGAAGGACCCAGTACTTC | CATSSDWTKGRTQYF
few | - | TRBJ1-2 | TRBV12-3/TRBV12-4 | TGTGCCAGCAGTTACGACAGCTCTAATGGCTACACCTTC | CASSYDSSNGYTF
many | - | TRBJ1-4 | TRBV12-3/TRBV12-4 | TGTGCCAGCAGCGGGACGGCATCTAATGAAAAACTGTTTTTT | CASSGTASNEKLFF
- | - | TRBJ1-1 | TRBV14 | TGTGCCAGCAGCCAAGGTGTGGGCCTTATGAACACTGAAGCTTTCTTT | CASSQGVGLMNTEAFF
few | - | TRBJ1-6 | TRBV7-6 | TGTGCCAGCAGCTCAGTCTTTAATTCACCCCTCCACTTT | CASSSVFNSPLHF
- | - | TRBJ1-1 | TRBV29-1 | TGCAGCGTTGGTCCAGAAATGAACACTGAAGCTTTCTTT | CSVGPEMNTEAFF
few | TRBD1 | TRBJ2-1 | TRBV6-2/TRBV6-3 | TGTGCCACCACCCCCTGGACAGGGGGCTCCTACAATGAGCAGTTCTTC | CATTPWTGGSYNEQFF
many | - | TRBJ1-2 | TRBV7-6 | TGTGCCACCCGACAGTCTGGTCCTAACTATGGCTACACCTTC | CATRQSGPNYGYTF
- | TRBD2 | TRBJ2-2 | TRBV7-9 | TGTGCCACCTCTATGGGACTAGCCGGCGGGGAGCTGTTTTTT | CATSMGLAGGELFF
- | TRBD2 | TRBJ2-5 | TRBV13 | TGTGCCAGCAGCGGGGGGGTTTTTCAGGAGACCCAGTACTTC | CASSGGVFQETQYF
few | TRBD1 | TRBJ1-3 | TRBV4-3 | TGCGCCAGCAGCCCCTCTGGACAGGGCTGGGGAAACACCATATATTTT | CASSPSGQGWGNTIYF
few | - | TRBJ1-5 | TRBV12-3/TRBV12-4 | TGTGCCAGCAGTTTCCCGGGGGAAAGTCAGCCCCAGCATTTT | CASSFPGESQPQHF
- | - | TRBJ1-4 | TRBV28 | TGTGCCAGCAGCGCCGTCGAGGTTCGGAAGGAAAAACTGTTTTTT | CASSAVEVRKEKLFF
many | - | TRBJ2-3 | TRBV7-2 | TGTGCCAGCACCCCGTTGGGGCCGCCAGATACGCAGTATTTT | CASTPLGPPDTQYF
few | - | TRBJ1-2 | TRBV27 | TGTGCCAGCAGTTTTGGGGGGACCAGGAGCTACACCTTC | CASSFGGTRSYTF
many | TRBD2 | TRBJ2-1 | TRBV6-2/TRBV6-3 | TGTGCCAGCAGGGAGAGCGGGGGGGCCAGTAGAGGGGCTTACAATGAGCAGTTCTTC | CASRESGGASRGAYNEQFF
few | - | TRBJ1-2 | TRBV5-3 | TGTGCCAGAAGCTGGATTCGGGACTCTACCGATGGCTACACCTTC | CARSWIRDSTDGYTF
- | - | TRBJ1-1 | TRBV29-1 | TGCAGCGTTGAAGATTTGGGGGGACGGACTGAAGCTTTCTTT | CSVEDLGGRTEAFF
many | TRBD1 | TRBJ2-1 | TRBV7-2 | TGTGCCAGCAGCTTAGTTTCGAGGGGGCGGTTCAATGAGCAGTTCTTC | CASSLVSRGRFNEQFF
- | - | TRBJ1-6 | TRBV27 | TGTGCCAGCAGTTTGGGGGGCCTTTATAATTCACCCCTCCACTTT | CASSLGGLYNSPLHF